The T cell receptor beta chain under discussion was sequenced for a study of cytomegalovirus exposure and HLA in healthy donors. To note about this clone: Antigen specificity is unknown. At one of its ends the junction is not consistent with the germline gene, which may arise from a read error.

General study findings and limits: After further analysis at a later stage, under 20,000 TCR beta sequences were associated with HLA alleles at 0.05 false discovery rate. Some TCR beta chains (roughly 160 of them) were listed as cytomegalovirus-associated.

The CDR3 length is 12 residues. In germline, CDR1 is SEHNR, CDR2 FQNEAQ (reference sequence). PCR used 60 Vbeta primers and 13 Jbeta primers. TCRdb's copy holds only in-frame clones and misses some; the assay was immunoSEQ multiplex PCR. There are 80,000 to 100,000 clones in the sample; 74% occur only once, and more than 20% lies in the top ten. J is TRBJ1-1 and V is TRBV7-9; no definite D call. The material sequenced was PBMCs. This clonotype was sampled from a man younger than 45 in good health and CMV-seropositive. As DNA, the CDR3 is TGTTCCAGCCGGAGGGTGAACACTGAAGCTTTCTTT. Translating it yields CSSRRVNTEAFF.